The source of this TCR beta chain is a study of blood T cells in healthy people across ages. This CDR3 has 12 residues. V was clipped by 5 bases and J by 7 bases, with 11 bases between them. Every donor contributed ten milliliters of peripheral blood by blood draw. Study-wide results and caveats: Naive CD4+ cell counts and diversity both ran higher in long-lived than in aged donors. There was no known CMV status for donors, so expanded clonotype changes were possibly confounded.

Details on this clonotype: No antigen is known for it.

The authors ran a second PCR of about 6 to 11 cycles using a sample-barcoded 5' primer and a J-beta primer mix. Each cDNA molecule was tagged by a template-switch adaptor that had 12 random nucleotides. TCRdb itself ran the 5' RACE reads through MiXCR, one entry per CDR3 protein. The data show 700,000 or so distinct CDR3 sequences, over 20% seen once. V and J are TRBV12-3 or TRBV12-4 and TRBJ2-5; D not resolved. Sequenced sample: blood. The TCR originated in a man between 70 and 80 years old in good health. CDR3 in amino acids: CASSNKGRTQYF. As DNA, the CDR3 is TGTGCCAGCAGTAACAAAGGGCGGACCCAGTACTTC.